Included here is one T cell receptor (beta chain) sequence, with context. The junction differs from germline at one of its ends, possibly a read error. Sequencing was performed with immunoSEQ multiplex PCR; in TCRdb, only in-frame clones are kept and a portion is missing. The sample contains fewer than 45,000 clones, 90% to 95% of which appear only once. The sample belongs to a study of graft-versus-host responses after intestinal transplantation. This TCR was sampled from a human patient who received an intestinal transplant, so some T cells may come from the graft donor. Sequencing was performed on PBMCs, taken 524 days after transplant.

CDR3 sequence (DNA): TGTGCTAGCAGCACTGCGGTAGCGGGAGCGGGGAATGAGCAGTTCTTC. This sequence encodes CASSTAVAGAGNEQFF. This chain links TRBV7-7 with TRBJ2-1; 9 bases map to TRBD2. The germline gives CDR1 SSHAT, CDR2 FNYEAQ (reference sequence). The CDR3 extends over 16 amino acids.